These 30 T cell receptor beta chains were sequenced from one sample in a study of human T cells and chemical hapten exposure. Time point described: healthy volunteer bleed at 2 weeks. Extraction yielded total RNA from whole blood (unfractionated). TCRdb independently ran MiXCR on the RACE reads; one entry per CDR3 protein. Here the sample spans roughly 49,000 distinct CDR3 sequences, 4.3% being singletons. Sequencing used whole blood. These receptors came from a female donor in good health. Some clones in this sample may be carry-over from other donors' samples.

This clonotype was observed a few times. CDR3 amino acids: CASSLPWGKNTEAFF. For the CDR3, the DNA is TGTGCCAGCAGTTTACCGTGGGGGAAGAACACTGAAGCTTTCTTT. The chain recombines TRBV28 with TRBJ1-1, with a weak D call TRBD1 (5 bases). Per germline, CDR1 MDHEN and CDR2 SYDVKM. The CDR3 is made up of 15 amino acids. The ends were cut back, 2 bases at V and 1 base at J, with 11 bases in the middle. The whole variable domain, filled in from reference TRBV28 and TRBJ1-1, reads DVKVTQSSRYLVKRTGEKVFLECVQDMDHENMFWYRQDPGLGLRLIYFSYDVKMKEKGDIPEGYSVSREKKERFSLILESASTNQTSMYLCASSLPWGKNTEAFFGQGTRLTVV.

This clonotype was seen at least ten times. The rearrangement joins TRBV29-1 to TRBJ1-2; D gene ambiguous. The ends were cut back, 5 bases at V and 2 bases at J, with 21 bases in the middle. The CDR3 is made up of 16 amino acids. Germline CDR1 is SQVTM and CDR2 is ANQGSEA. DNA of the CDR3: TGCAGCGTTTGCGACACATGGGAAGCCCCCAACTATGGCTACACCTTC. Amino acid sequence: CSVCDTWEAPNYGYTF.

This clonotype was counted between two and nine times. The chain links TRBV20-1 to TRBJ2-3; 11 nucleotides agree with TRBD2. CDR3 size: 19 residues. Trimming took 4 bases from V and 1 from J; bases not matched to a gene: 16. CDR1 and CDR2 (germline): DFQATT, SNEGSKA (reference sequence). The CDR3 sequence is CSAKTYSSGSGGGTDTQYF. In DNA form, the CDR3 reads TGCAGTGCTAAAACATACTCCTCCGGTAGCGGGGGGGGCACAGATACGCAGTATTTT.

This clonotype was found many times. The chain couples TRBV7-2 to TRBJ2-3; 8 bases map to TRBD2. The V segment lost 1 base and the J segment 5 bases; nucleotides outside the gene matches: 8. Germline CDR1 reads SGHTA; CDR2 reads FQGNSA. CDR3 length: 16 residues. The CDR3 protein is CASSLGTGGARDTQYF. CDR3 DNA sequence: TGTGCCAGCAGCTTAGGCACGGGGGGGGCCCGAGATACGCAGTATTTT.

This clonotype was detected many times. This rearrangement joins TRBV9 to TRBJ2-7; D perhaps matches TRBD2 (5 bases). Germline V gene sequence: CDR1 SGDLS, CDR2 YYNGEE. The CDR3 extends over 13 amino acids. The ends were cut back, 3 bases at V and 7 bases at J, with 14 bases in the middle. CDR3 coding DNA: TGTGCCAGCAGCGCCGGACTTGGTGGAGAGCAGTACTTC. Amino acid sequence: CASSAGLGGEQYF.

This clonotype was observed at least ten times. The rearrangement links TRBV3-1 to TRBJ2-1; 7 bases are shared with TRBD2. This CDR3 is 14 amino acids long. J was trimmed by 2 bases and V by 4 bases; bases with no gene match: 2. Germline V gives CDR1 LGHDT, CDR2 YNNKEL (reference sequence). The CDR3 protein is CASSRAGTYNEQFF. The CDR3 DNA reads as TGTGCCAGCAGCCGAGCGGGGACCTACAATGAGCAGTTCTTC.

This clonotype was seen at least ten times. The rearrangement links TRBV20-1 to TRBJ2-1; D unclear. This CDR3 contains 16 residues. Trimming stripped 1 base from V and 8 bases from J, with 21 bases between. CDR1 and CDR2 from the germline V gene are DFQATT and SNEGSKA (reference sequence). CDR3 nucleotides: TGCAGTGCTAGAGCTCAATCAGGCCCTGTAACTGATGAGCAGTTCTTC. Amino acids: CSARAQSGPVTDEQFF.

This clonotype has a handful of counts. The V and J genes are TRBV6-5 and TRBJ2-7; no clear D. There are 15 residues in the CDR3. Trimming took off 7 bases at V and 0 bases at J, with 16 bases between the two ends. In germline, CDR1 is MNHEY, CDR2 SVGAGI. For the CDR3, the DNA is TGTGCCAGCAAACTACTGGGCCTGAACTCCTACGAGCAGTACTTC. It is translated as CASKLLGLNSYEQYF.

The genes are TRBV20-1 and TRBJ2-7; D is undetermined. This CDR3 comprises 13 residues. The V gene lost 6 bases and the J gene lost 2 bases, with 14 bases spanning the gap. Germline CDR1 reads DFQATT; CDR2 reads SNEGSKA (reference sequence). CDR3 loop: CSATDRDTYEQYF. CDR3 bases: TGCAGTGCCACGGACCGCGATACCTACGAGCAGTACTTC.

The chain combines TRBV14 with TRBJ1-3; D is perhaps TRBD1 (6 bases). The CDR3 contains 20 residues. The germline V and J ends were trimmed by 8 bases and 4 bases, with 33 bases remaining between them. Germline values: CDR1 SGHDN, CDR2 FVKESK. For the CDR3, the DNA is TGTGCCAGCCTGAACCGCGGGCGGGGGGGCTTAGGGTTGAGAGGAAACACCATATATTTT. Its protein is CASLNRGRGGLGLRGNTIYF.

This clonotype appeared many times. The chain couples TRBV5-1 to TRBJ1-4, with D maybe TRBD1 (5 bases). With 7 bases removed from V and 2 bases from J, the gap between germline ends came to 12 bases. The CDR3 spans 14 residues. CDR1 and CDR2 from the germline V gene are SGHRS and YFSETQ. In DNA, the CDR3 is TGCGCCAGCGCAGCGGGGACCACTAATGAAAAACTGTTTTTT. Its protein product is CASAAGTTNEKLFF. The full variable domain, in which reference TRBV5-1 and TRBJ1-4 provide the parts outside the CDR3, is KAGVTQTPRYLIKTRGQQVTLSCSPISGHRSVSWYQQTPGQGLQFLFEYFSETQRNKGNFPGRFSGRQFSNSRSEMNVSTLELGDSALYLCASAAGTTNEKLFFGSGTQLSVL.

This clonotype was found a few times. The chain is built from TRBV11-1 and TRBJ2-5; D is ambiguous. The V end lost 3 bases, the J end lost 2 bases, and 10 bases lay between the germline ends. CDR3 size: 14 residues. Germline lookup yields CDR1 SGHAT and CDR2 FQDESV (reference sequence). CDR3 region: CASSLMAGQETQYF. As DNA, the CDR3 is TGTGCCAGCAGCTTGATGGCAGGACAAGAGACCCAGTACTTC.

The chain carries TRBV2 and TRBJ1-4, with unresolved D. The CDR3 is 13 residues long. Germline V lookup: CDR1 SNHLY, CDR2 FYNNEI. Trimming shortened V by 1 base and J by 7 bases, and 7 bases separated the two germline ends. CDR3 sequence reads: CASSEGAPEKLFF. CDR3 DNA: TGTGCCAGCAGTGAAGGTGCTCCTGAAAAACTGTTTTTT. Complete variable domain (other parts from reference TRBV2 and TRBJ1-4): EPEVTQTPSHQVTQMGQEVILRCVPISNHLYFYWYRQILGQKVEFLVSFYNNEISEKSEIFDDQFSVERPDGSNFTLKIRSTKLEDSAMYFCASSEGAPEKLFFGSGTQLSVL.

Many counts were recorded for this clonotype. CDR3 sequence reads: CASSQDADVGYNEQFF. CDR3 bases: TGCGCCAGCAGCCAAGATGCTGACGTTGGGTACAATGAGCAGTTCTTC. The chain links TRBV4-3 to TRBJ2-1; no clear D gene. Per the germline V gene, CDR1 is LGHNA and CDR2 is YSLEER. V was shortened by 0 bases and J by 4 bases, with 13 bases between the two germline ends. There are 16 residues in the CDR3.

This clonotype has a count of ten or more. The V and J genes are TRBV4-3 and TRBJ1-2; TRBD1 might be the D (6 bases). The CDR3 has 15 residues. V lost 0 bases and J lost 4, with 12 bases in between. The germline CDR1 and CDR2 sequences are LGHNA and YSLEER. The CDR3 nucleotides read TGCGCCAGCAGCCAAGAATTGGGACACACCTATGGCTACACCTTC. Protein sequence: CASSQELGHTYGYTF.

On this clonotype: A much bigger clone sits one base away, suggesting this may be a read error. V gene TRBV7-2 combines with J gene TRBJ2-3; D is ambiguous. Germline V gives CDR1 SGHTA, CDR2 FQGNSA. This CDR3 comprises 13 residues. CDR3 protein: CVSSLSYPDTQYF. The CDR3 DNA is TGTGTCAGCAGCTTATCCTACCCAGATACGCAGTATTTT.

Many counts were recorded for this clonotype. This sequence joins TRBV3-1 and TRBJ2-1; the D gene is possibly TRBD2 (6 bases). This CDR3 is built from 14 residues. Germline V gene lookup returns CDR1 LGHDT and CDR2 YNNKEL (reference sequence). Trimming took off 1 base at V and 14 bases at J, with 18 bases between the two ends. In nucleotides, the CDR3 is TGTGCCAGCAGCCAAGGTAGAGGGGCTAGCGTGGAGTTCTTC. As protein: CASSQGRGASVEFF.

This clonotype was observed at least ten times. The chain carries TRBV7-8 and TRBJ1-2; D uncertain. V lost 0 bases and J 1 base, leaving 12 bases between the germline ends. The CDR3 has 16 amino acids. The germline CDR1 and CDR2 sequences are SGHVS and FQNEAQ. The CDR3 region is CASSLAQAEFNYGYTF. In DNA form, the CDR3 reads TGTGCCAGCAGCTTAGCGCAGGCAGAATTTAACTATGGCTACACCTTC.

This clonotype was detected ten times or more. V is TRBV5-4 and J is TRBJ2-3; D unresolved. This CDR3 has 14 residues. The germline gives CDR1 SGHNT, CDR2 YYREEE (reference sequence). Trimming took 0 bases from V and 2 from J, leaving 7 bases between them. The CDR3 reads CASSLDQNTDTQYF. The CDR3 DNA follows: TGTGCCAGCAGCTTGGACCAGAACACAGATACGCAGTATTTT.

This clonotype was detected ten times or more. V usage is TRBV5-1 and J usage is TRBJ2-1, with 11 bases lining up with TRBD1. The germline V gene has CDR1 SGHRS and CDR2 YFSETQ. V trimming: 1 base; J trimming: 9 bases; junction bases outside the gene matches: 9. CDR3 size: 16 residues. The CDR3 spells CASSLIGQGARGEQFF. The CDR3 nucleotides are TGCGCCAGCAGCTTGATCGGACAGGGGGCGCGGGGTGAGCAGTTCTTC.

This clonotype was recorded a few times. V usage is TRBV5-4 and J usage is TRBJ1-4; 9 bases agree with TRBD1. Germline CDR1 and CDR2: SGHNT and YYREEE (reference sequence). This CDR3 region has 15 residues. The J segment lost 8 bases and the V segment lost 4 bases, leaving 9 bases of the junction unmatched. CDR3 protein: CASSDGTGYNEKLFF. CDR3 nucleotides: TGTGCCAGCAGCGACGGGACAGGGTATAACGAAAAACTGTTTTTT.

CDR3 in DNA: TGTGCCAGCAGTTCTCGACAGGACAACACAGATACGCAGTATTTT. Amino acids: CASSSRQDNTDTQYF. The chain links TRBV6-5 to TRBJ2-3; a weak D match, TRBD1 (6 bases). The CDR3 is 15 residues long. V was trimmed by 4 bases and J by 2 bases, leaving 13 bases between them. Germline V gives CDR1 MNHEY, CDR2 SVGAGI.

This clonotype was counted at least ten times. Here the CDR3 DNA reads TGCGCCAGCAGCCCTGGGACAGGATATAGCAATCAGCCCCAGCATTTT. Its protein is CASSPGTGYSNQPQHF. This chain joins TRBV5-1 and TRBJ1-5, with 8 bases identical to TRBD1. Germline-derived CDR1 and CDR2 are SGHRS and YFSETQ. CDR3 size: 16 residues. Trimming at V came to 4 bases and at J to 0 bases, leaving 6 bases not matched to a gene. Complete variable domain (other parts from reference TRBV5-1 and TRBJ1-5): KAGVTQTPRYLIKTRGQQVTLSCSPISGHRSVSWYQQTPGQGLQFLFEYFSETQRNKGNFPGRFSGRQFSNSRSEMNVSTLELGDSALYLCASSPGTGYSNQPQHFGDGTRLSIL.

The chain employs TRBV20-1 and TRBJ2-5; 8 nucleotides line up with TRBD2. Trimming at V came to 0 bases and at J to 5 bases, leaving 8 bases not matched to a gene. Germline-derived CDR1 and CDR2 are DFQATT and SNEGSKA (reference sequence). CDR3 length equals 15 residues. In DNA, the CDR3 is TGCAGTGCTAGAGAAGGAATAGCGGGGTATGAGACCCAGTACTTC. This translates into CSAREGIAGYETQYF.

This CDR3 reads CASSSLQGLTLYNEQFF. CDR3 nucleotides: TGTGCCAGCAGTTCTCTCCAGGGACTCACCCTATACAATGAGCAGTTCTTC. The chain carries TRBV12-3 or TRBV12-4 and TRBJ2-1, with D maybe TRBD2 (6 bases). CDR3 length equals 17 residues. Between the trimmed V and J ends, which lost 4 bases and 4 bases, there was a span of 20 bases.

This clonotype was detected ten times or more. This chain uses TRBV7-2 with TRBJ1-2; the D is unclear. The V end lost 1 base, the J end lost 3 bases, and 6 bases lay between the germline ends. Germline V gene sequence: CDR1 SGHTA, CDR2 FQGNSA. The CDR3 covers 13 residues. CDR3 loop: CASSLGTYYGYTF. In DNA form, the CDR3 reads TGTGCCAGCAGCTTAGGCACATACTATGGCTACACCTTC.

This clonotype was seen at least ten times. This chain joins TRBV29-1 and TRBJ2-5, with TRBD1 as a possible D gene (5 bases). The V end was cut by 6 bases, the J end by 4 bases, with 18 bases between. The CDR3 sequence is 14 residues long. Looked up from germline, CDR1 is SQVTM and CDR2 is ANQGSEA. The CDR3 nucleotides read TGCAGCGTCCGACAGCCCTACCAAAGAGAGACCCAGTACTTC. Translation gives CSVRQPYQRETQYF. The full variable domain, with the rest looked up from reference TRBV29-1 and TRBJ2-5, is SAVISQKPSRDICQRGTSLTIQCQVDSQVTMMFWYRQQPGQSLTLIATANQGSEATYESGFVIDKFPISRPNLTFSTLTVSNMSPEDSSIYLCSVRQPYQRETQYFGPGTRLLVL.

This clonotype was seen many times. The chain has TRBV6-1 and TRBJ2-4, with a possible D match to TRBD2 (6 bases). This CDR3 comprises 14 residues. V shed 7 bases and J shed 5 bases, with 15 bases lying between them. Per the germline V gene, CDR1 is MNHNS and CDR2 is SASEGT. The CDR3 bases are TGTGCCAGCACCCTGGGGGGTATAGAAAACATTCAGTACTTC. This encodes CASTLGGIENIQYF.

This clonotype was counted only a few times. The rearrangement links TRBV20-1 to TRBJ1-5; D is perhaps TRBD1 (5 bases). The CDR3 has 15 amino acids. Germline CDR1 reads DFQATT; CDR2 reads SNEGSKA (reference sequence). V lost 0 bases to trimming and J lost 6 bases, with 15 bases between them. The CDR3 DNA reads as TGCAGTGCTAGAGACCTAAGGGGTCCTGGTCAGCCCCAGCATTTT. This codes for CSARDLRGPGQPQHF.

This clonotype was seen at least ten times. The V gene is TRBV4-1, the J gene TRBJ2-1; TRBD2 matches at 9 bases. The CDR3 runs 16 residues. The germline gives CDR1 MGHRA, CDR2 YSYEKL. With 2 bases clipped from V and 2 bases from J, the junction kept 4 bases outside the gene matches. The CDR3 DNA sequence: TGCGCCAGCAGCCAATACCCTAGCGGGGCCTACAATGAGCAGTTCTTC. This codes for CASSQYPSGAYNEQFF.